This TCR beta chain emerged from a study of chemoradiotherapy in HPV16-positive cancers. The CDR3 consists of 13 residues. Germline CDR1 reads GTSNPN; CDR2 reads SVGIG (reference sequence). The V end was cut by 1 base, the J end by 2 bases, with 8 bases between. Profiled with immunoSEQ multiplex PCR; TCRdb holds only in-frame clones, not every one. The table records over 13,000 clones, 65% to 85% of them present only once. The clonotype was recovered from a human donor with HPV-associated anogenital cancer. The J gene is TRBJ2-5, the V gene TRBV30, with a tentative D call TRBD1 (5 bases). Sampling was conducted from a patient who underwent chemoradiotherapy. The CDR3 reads CAWSGRVQETQYF. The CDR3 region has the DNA TGTGCCTGGAGTGGCAGGGTGCAAGAGACCCAGTACTTC.